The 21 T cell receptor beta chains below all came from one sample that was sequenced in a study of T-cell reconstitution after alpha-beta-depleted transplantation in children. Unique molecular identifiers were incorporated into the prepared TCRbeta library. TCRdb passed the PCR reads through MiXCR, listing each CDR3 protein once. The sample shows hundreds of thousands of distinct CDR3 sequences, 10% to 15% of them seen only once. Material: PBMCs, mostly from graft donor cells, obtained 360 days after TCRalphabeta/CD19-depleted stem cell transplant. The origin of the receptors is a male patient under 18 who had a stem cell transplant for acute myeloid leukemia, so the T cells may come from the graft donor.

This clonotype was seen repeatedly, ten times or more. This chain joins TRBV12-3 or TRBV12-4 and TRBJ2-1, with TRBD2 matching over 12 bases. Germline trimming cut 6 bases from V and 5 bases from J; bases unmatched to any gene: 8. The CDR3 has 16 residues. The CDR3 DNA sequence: TGTGCCAGCAGCCGGGGGACTAGCGGGCTTCACAATGAGCAGTTCTTC. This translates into CASSRGTSGLHNEQFF.

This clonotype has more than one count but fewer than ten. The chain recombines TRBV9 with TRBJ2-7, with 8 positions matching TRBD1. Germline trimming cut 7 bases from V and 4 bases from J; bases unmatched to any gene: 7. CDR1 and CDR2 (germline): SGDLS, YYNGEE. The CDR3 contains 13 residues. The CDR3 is CASWWTGSYEQYF. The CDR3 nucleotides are TGTGCCAGCTGGTGGACAGGGTCTTACGAGCAGTACTTC.

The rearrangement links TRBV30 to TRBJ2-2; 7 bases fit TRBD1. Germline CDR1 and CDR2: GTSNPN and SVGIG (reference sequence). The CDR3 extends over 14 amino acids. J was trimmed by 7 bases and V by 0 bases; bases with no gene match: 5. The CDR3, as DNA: TGTGCCTGGAGTGTAGGACAGGCTGACGGGGAGCTGTTTTTT. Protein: CAWSVGQADGELFF. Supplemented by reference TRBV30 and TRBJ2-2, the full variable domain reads SQTIHQWPATLVQPVGSPLSLECTVEGTSNPNLYWYRQAAGRGLQLLFYSVGIGQISSEVPQNLSASRPQDRQFILSSKKLLLSDSGFYLCAWSVGQADGELFFGEGSRLTVL.

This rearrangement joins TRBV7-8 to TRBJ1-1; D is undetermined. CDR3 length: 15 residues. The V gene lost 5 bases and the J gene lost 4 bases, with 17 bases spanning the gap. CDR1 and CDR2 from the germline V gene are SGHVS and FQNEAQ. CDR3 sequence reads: CASSRPQVASTEAFF. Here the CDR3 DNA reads TGTGCCAGCAGCCGACCGCAGGTGGCCAGCACTGAAGCTTTCTTT. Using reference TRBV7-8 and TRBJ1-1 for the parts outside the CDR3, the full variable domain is GAGVSQSPRYKVAKRGQDVALRCDPISGHVSLFWYQQALGQGPEFLTYFQNEAQLDKSGLPSDRFFAERPEGSVSTLKIQRTQQEDSAVYLCASSRPQVASTEAFFGQGTRLTVV.

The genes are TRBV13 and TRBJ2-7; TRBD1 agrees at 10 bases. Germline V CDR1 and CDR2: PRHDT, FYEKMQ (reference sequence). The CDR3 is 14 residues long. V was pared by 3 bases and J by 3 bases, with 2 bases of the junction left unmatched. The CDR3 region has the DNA TGTGCCAGCAGCTTTGGGGACAGGGGCTACGAGCAGTACTTC. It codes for CASSFGDRGYEQYF.

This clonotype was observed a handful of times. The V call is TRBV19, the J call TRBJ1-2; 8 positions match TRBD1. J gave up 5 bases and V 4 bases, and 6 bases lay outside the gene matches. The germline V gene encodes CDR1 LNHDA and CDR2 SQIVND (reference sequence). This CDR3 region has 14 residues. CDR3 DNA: TGTGCCAGTAGTACGCCGGGACAGGAGTATGGCTACACCTTC. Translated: CASSTPGQEYGYTF.

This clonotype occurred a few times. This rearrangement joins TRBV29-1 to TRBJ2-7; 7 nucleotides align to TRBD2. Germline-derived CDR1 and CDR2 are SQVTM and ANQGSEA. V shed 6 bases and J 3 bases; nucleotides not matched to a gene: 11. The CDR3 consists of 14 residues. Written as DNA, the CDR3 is TGCAGCGTGGTTGGAAAAGGACTAGGCTACGAGCAGTACTTC. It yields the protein CSVVGKGLGYEQYF.

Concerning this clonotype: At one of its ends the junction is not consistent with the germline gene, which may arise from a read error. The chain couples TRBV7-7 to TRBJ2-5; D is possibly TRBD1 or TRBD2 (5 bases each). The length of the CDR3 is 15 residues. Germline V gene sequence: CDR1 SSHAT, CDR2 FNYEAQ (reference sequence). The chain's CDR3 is CASSRAGGLEETQYF. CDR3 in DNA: TGTGCTAGCAGCCGGGCTGGGGGTCTGGAAGAGACCCAGTACTTC.

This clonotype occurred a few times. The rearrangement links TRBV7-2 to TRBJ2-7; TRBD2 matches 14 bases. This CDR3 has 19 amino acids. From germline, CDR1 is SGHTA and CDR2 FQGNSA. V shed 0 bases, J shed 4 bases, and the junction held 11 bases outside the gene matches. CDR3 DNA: TGTGCCAGCAGCTTAGCGGGGACTAGCGGGAGAAACCCCTGGTACGAGCAGTACTTC. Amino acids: CASSLAGTSGRNPWYEQYF.

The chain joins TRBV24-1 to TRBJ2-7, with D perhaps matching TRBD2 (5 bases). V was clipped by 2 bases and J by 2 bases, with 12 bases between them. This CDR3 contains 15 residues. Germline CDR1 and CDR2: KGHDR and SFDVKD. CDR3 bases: TGTGCCACCAGTGATTACTCGCGAGGGACCTACGAGCAGTACTTC. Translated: CATSDYSRGTYEQYF.

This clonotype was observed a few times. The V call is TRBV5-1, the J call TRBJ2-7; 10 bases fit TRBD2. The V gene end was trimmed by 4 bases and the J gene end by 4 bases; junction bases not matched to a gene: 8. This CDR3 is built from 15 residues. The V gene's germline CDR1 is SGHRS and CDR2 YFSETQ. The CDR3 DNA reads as TGCGCCAGCAGCCGCCTAGCGGGAGTCGAATACGAGCAGTACTTC. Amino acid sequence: CASSRLAGVEYEQYF. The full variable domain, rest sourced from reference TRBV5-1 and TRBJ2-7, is KAGVTQTPRYLIKTRGQQVTLSCSPISGHRSVSWYQQTPGQGLQFLFEYFSETQRNKGNFPGRFSGRQFSNSRSEMNVSTLELGDSALYLCASSRLAGVEYEQYFGPGTRLTVT.

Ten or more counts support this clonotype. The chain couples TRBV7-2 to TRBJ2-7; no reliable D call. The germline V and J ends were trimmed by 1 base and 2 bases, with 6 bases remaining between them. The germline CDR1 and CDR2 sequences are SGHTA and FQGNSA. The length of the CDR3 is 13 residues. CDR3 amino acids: CASSLGDTYEQYF. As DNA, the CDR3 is TGTGCCAGCAGCTTAGGCGACACCTACGAGCAGTACTTC.

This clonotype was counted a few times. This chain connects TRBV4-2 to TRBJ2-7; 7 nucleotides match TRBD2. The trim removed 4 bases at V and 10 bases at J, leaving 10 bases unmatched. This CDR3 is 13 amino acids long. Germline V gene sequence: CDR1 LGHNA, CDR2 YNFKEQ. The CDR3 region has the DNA TGTGCCAGCAGCCCCGGGACTACTCCCCTTCAGTACTTC. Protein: CASSPGTTPLQYF.

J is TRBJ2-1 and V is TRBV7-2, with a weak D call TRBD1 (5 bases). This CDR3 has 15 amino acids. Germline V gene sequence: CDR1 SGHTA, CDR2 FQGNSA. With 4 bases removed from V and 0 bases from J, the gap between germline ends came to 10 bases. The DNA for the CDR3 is TGTGCCAGCAGCTATGACGACAGCTCCTACAATGAGCAGTTCTTC. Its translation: CASSYDDSSYNEQFF. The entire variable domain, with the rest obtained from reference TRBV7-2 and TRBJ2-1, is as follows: GAGVSQSPSNKVTEKGKDVELRCDPISGHTALYWYRQSLGQGLEFLIYFQGNSAPDKSGLPSDRFSAERTGGSVSTLTIQRTQQEDSAVYLCASSYDDSSYNEQFFGPGTRLTVL.

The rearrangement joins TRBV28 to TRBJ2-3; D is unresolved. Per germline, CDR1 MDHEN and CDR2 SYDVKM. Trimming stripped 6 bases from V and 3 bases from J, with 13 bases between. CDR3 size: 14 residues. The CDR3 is CASSEPSGTDTQYF. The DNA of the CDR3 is TGTGCCAGCAGCGAACCCTCCGGGACAGATACGCAGTATTTT.

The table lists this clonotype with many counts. The CDR3 nucleotides are TGCGCCAGCAGCCAAGATCCGGGACTAGCGGGAGGAGCAGATACGCAGTATTTT. This translates into CASSQDPGLAGGADTQYF. The V call is TRBV4-1, the J call TRBJ2-3, with 15 bases identical to TRBD2. This CDR3 spans 18 amino acids. Trimming cost V 0 bases and J 4 bases; bases outside gene matches: 5. Germline loops: CDR1 MGHRA, CDR2 YSYEKL.

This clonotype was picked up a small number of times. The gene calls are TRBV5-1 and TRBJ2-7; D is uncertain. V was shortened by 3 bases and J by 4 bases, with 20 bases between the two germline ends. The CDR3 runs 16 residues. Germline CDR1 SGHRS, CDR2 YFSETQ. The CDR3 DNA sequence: TGCGCCAGCAGCTCTGGTCTGAATCCTCTTCCTTACGAGCAGTACTTC. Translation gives CASSSGLNPLPYEQYF. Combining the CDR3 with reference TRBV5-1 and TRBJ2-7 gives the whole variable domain KAGVTQTPRYLIKTRGQQVTLSCSPISGHRSVSWYQQTPGQGLQFLFEYFSETQRNKGNFPGRFSGRQFSNSRSEMNVSTLELGDSALYLCASSSGLNPLPYEQYFGPGTRLTVT.

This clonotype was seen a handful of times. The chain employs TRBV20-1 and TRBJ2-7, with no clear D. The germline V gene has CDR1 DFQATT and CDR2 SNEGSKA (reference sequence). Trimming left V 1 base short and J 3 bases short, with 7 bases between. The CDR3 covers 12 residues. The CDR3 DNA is TGCAGTGCTAGAGCCAAAGTCTACGAGCAGTACTTC. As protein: CSARAKVYEQYF.

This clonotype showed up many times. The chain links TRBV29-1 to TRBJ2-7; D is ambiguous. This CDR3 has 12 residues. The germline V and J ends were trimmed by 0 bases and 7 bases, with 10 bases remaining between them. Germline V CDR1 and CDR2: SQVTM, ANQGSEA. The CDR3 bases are TGCAGCGTTGAAGAGGCACGGGCAGAGCAGTACTTC. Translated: CSVEEARAEQYF.

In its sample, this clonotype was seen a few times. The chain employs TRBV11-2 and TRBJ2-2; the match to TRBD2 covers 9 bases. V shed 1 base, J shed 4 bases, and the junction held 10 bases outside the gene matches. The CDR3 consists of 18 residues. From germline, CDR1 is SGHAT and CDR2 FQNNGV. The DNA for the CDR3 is TGTGCCAGCAGCTTAGGAGCGGGAGGAGTTCGGGCCACCGGGGAGCTGTTTTTT. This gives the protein CASSLGAGGVRATGELFF.

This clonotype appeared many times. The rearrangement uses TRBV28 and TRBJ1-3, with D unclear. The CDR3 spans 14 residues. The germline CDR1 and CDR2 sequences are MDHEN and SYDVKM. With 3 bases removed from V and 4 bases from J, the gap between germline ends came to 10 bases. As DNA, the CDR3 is TGTGCCAGCAGTTTCGGCAGGCTAGGAAACACCATATATTTT. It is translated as CASSFGRLGNTIYF.